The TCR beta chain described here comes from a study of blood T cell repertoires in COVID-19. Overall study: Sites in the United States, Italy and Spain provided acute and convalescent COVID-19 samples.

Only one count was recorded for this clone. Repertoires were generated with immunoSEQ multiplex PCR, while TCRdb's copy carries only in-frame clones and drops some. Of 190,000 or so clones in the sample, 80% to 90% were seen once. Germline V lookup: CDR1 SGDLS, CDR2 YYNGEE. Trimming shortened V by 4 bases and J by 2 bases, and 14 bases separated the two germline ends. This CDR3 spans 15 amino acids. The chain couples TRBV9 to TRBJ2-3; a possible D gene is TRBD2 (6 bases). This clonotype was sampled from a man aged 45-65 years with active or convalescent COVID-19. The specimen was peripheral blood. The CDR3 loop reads CASSPAAGPTDTQYF. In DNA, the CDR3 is TGTGCCAGCAGCCCCGCAGCGGGCCCCACAGATACGCAGTATTTT.